The 15 T cell receptor beta chains given below trace back to one sample, sequenced in a study of blood T cell repertoires in COVID-19. Data came from immunoSEQ multiplex PCR; TCRdb stores just in-frame clones and leaves some out. The sample lists some 50,000 clones; around 79% were seen once. The source material was peripheral blood. Receptors were obtained from a human donor in a cohort sampled during active COVID-19.

Only a few counts were recorded for this clone. The rearrangement links TRBV6-6 to TRBJ1-5, with 9 bases aligning to TRBD1. J was trimmed by 1 base and V by 6 bases; bases with no gene match: 7. The CDR3 is 16 amino acids. CDR1 is MNHNY, CDR2 SVGAGI, per germline (reference sequence). CDR3 sequence: CASRPGQGMSNQPQHF. The CDR3 DNA sequence: TGTGCCAGCAGGCCTGGACAGGGGATGAGCAATCAGCCCCAGCATTTT.

This clone was seen a few times. The V and J genes are TRBV27 and TRBJ2-1; TRBD1 might be the D (5 bases). Germline lookup yields CDR1 MNHEY and CDR2 SMNVEV (reference sequence). Trimming pared 7 bases from V and 5 bases from J, leaving 18 bases between. The CDR3 is made up of 15 amino acids. CDR3: CASTPDWPDNNEQFF. The CDR3, as DNA: TGTGCCAGCACCCCAGACTGGCCGGACAACAATGAGCAGTTCTTC.

The genes are TRBV9 and TRBJ2-2; 8 bases are a match to TRBD1. This CDR3 has 16 amino acids. V lost 6 bases, J lost 2 bases, and 9 bases stayed unmatched. The germline gives CDR1 SGDLS, CDR2 YYNGEE. CDR3 residues: CASTLRDRSNTGELFF. The CDR3 DNA is TGTGCCAGCACCCTGCGGGACAGGTCTAACACCGGGGAGCTGTTTTTT.

The chain couples TRBV19 to TRBJ2-7; D is perhaps TRBD1 (6 bases). Germline CDR1 and CDR2: LNHDA and SQIVND (reference sequence). The CDR3 runs 15 residues. Deletions cut 6 bases from V and 2 bases from J, with 17 bases between. CDR3 protein: CASRPSLGHPYEQYF. The CDR3 coding sequence is TGTGCCAGTAGGCCAAGCCTGGGACACCCCTACGAGCAGTACTTC. Supplemented by reference TRBV19 and TRBJ2-7, the full variable domain reads DGGITQSPKYLFRKEGQNVTLSCEQNLNHDAMYWYRQDPGQGLRLIYYSQIVNDFQKGDIAEGYSVSREKKESFPLTVTSAQKNPTAFYLCASRPSLGHPYEQYFGPGTRLTVT.

The sample holds one count of this clone. The chain uses TRBV4-3 and TRBJ2-7; 8 bases match TRBD2. J gave up 3 bases and V 1 base, and 5 bases lay outside the gene matches. Germline values: CDR1 LGHNA, CDR2 YSLEER. This CDR3 has 15 amino acids. The CDR3 nucleotides read TGCGCCAGCAGCCAAGGCTCTAGCGGGTTCTACGAGCAGTACTTC. It translates to CASSQGSSGFYEQYF.

This sequence joins TRBV19 and TRBJ1-2, with TRBD1 matching 7 bases. Germline V CDR1 and CDR2: LNHDA, SQIVND (reference sequence). The CDR3 is made up of 13 amino acids. The V and J ends lost 10 bases and 4 bases, in that order; junction bases with no gene match: 9. In DNA, the CDR3 is TGTGCCATTGACAGGGCCCTAGGCTATGGCTACACCTTC. Translation: CAIDRALGYGYTF.

The V gene is TRBV10-3, the J gene TRBJ1-1; D remains ambiguous. Looked up from germline, CDR1 is ENHRY and CDR2 is SYGVKD. This CDR3 region has 12 residues. V was pared by 7 bases and J by 1 base, with 7 bases between. The CDR3: CAIKGGNTEAFF. In DNA, the CDR3 is TGTGCCATCAAGGGAGGGAACACTGAAGCTTTCTTT.

Note on this clone: One end of the junction fails to match germline, which may point to a read error. Distinct nucleotide sequences in the sample also encode this CDR3. The genes are TRBV4-1 and TRBJ1-1; D ambiguous. The CDR3 is 15 amino acids. Germline lookup yields CDR1 MGHRA and CDR2 YSYEKL. CDR3 coding DNA: TGCGCCAGCAGTCAAGGAAGCCTTATGAACACTGAAGCTTTCTTT. Its protein is CASSQGSLMNTEAFF.

The J gene is TRBJ2-4, the V gene TRBV28; D might be TRBD2 (5 bases). This CDR3 has 15 residues. Per germline, CDR1 MDHEN and CDR2 SYDVKM. The V and J ends lost 5 bases and 0 bases respectively, with 11 bases between them. The CDR3, as DNA: TGTGCCAGCAGTCCCGGACTGGTAGCCAAAAACATTCAGTACTTC. As protein: CASSPGLVAKNIQYF. Variable domain in full (rest from reference TRBV28 and TRBJ2-4): DVKVTQSSRYLVKRTGEKVFLECVQDMDHENMFWYRQDPGLGLRLIYFSYDVKMKEKGDIPEGYSVSREKKERFSLILESASTNQTSMYLCASSPGLVAKNIQYFGAGTRLSVL.

The chain couples TRBV30 to TRBJ1-2; D remains ambiguous. The CDR3 contains 12 residues. From germline, CDR1 is GTSNPN and CDR2 SVGIG (reference sequence). Trimming pared 6 bases from V and 1 base from J, leaving 9 bases between. The CDR3 reads CACKWSNYGYTF. In DNA form, the CDR3 reads TGTGCCTGCAAATGGAGTAACTATGGCTACACCTTC.

The sample holds a few counts of this clone. J is TRBJ1-1 and V is TRBV11-3; D might be TRBD1 (6 bases). Trimming took 5 bases from V and 1 from J, leaving 11 bases between them. The germline CDR1 and CDR2 sequences are SGHNT and YENEEA. The CDR3 has 14 residues. CDR3 bases: TGTGCCAGCAGCAGCGGGACACAGAACACTGAAGCTTTCTTT. Translating gives CASSSGTQNTEAFF.

In this sample, this clone turned up a few times. This rearrangement joins TRBV2 to TRBJ1-1; no firm D call. Germline values: CDR1 SNHLY, CDR2 FYNNEI. Trimming pared 7 bases from V and 2 bases from J, leaving 11 bases between. The CDR3 has 13 amino acids. The CDR3 protein is CASTSTPNTEAFF. DNA for the CDR3: TGTGCCAGCACCTCCACACCTAACACTGAAGCTTTCTTT.

The chain is built from TRBV10-3 and TRBJ2-7; TRBD1 aligns across 10 bases. The germline V gene has CDR1 ENHRY and CDR2 SYGVKD. CDR3 size: 13 residues. The ends lost 5 bases at V and 6 bases at J; junction bases unmatched: 4. The CDR3 coding sequence is TGTGCCATCAGTCGACAGGGGGCTAGCGAGCAGTACTTC. It encodes CAISRQGASEQYF.

V gene TRBV6-5 combines with J gene TRBJ1-6; no firm D call. This CDR3 is built from 14 residues. Germline-derived CDR1 and CDR2 are MNHEY and SVGAGI. V was shortened by 2 bases and J by 7 bases, with 9 bases between the two germline ends. This chain's CDR3 is CASSYGQKNSPLHF. The CDR3 DNA is TGTGCCAGCAGTTACGGGCAGAAAAATTCACCCCTCCACTTT.

The chain has TRBV6-1 and TRBJ2-2; 10 positions match TRBD2. The ends lost 4 bases at V and 0 bases at J; junction bases unmatched: 2. This CDR3 has 16 amino acids. Germline values: CDR1 MNHNS, CDR2 SASEGT. The CDR3 here is CASSGLAGTNTGELFF. CDR3 in DNA: TGTGCCAGCAGTGGACTAGCGGGTACGAACACCGGGGAGCTGTTTTTT.